A selection of T cell receptor beta chains follows, all from one sample in a study of PD-1 blockade in classical Hodgkin lymphoma. Here immunoSEQ multiplex PCR was the method, and the copy in TCRdb shows in-frame clones only, minus some. The sample holds about 31,000 clones, around 71% seen once. Source: peripheral blood mononuclear cells (PBMCs), taken before the second cycle of nivolumab. Receptor source: a human donor with classical Hodgkin lymphoma. The CDR3 runs from the conserved cysteine through the conserved F or W. Fields, in order: D gene, V gene, clone size, J gene, CDR3 protein, CDR3 DNA. The D gene is left open where the match is weak. Some rows have no size entry. The others give once, few or many, or a class for an expanded clone.

>-|TRBV13|few|TRBJ2-1
CASSLEVPEQFF
TGTGCCAGCAGCTTAGAGGTGCCGGAGCAGTTCTTC
>-|TRBV7-2|-|TRBJ2-1
CASSLARAAYNEQFF
TGTGCCAGCAGCTTAGCGCGAGCGGCCTACAATGAGCAGTTCTTC
>TRBD2|TRBV29-1|-|TRBJ2-1
CSVEDPTSGGPPNEQFF
TGCAGCGTTGAAGACCCGACTAGCGGGGGGCCCCCCAATGAGCAGTTCTTC
>TRBD1|TRBV14|-|TRBJ2-5
CASSPDRGPETQYF
TGTGCCAGCAGCCCGGACAGGGGGCCAGAGACCCAGTACTTC
>-|TRBV29-1|-|TRBJ2-1
CSVEPGGKEQFF
TGCAGCGTTGAGCCGGGGGGCAAGGAGCAGTTCTTC
>-|TRBV19|-|TRBJ1-2
CSSSPYLGGYGYTF
TGTTCCTCATCCCCCTACCTCGGTGGCTATGGCTACACCTTC
>-|TRBV19|-|TRBJ1-5
CASSIGGNQPQHF
TGTGCCAGTAGTATCGGGGGGAATCAGCCCCAGCATTTT
>TRBD2|TRBV4-1|-|TRBJ2-3
CASSQSLAGAGWADTQYF
TGCGCCAGCAGCCAGTCACTAGCGGGGGCCGGGTGGGCAGATACGCAGTATTTT
>TRBD2|TRBV29-1|-|TRBJ2-3
CSVISGGAPDTQYF
TGCAGCGTTATTAGCGGGGGGGCCCCAGATACGCAGTATTTT
>TRBD1|TRBV10-3|once|TRBJ1-1
CAISRQGVGAEAFF
TGTGCCATCAGTAGACAGGGGGTAGGGGCTGAAGCTTTCTTT
>-|TRBV7-8|-|TRBJ2-1
CASSLALYNEQFF
TGTGCCAGCAGCTTAGCACTTTACAATGAGCAGTTCTTC
>-|TRBV6-6|few|TRBJ2-2
CATDVKGTGELFF
TGTGCCACGGATGTTAAGGGCACCGGGGAGCTGTTTTTT
>TRBD1|TRBV5-1|-|TRBJ1-4
CASSLFGTGDEKLFF
TGCGCCAGCAGCTTGTTCGGGACAGGGGATGAAAAACTGTTTTTT
>-|TRBV23-1|-|TRBJ1-4
CASNNPPRGEKLFF
TGCGCCAGCAACAACCCCCCGCGCGGTGAAAAACTGTTTTTT
>-|TRBV27|few|TRBJ1-5
CASGTPSNQPQHF
TGTGCCAGCGGGACGCCTAGCAATCAGCCCCAGCATTTT
>-|TRBV11-2|few|TRBJ1-2
CASSLEYANGYTF
TGTGCCAGCAGCTTAGAGTATGCGAATGGCTACACCTTC
>-|TRBV7-9|few|TRBJ2-6
CASSLRLGTGSGANVLTF
TGTGCCAGCAGCTTAAGGTTAGGCACGGGCTCTGGGGCCAACGTCCTGACTTTC
>TRBD1|TRBV29-1|-|TRBJ1-1
CSASAGGRLNTEAFF
TGCAGCGCCTCGGCAGGGGGTCGGTTGAACACTGAAGCTTTCTTT
>TRBD2|TRBV6-5|-|TRBJ2-5
CASVAGVQETQYF
TGTGCCAGCGTTGCGGGAGTCCAAGAGACCCAGTACTTC
>TRBD1|TRBV5-1|-|TRBJ1-2
CASSSQGNYGYTF
TGCGCCAGCAGCTCACAGGGGAACTATGGCTACACCTTC
>-|TRBV6-1|-|TRBJ1-3
CASREVRGLSGNTIYF
TGTGCCAGCAGGGAAGTCCGGGGGTTGTCTGGAAACACCATATATTTT
>-|TRBV27|-|TRBJ2-3
CATNLKDTQYF
TGTGCCACAAATTTGAAAGATACGCAGTATTTT
>TRBD1|TRBV5-1|once|TRBJ1-2
CASSLGDRAYGYTF
TGCGCCAGCAGCTTGGGGGACAGGGCCTATGGCTACACCTTC
>-|TRBV29-1|-|TRBJ1-2
CSVEAGQGNYGYTF
TGCAGCGTTGAAGCTGGGCAGGGAAACTATGGCTACACCTTC
>TRBD2|TRBV5-1|-|TRBJ2-7
CASSTSGGSYEQYF
TGCGCCAGCAGTACTAGCGGGGGGAGCTACGAGCAGTACTTC
>-|TRBV6-5|-|TRBJ1-1
CATQTQLFTEAFF
TGTGCCACCCAAACTCAGCTATTCACTGAAGCTTTCTTT